The rows below give T cell receptor beta chains drawn from one sample of a study of vaccination and CD4 T cells after COVID-19. These TCRs are of unknown antigen specificity. TCRdb reanalysed the PCR reads using MiXCR and keeps one entry per CDR3 protein. The table has about 20,000 distinct CDR3 sequences, about two fifths seen once. Here the sequenced sample was CD4+ T cells from blood, cultured in vitro, taken before SARS-CoV-2 vaccination. Receptors were obtained from a human donor who received a COVID-19 vaccine. The CDR3 runs from the conserved cysteine through the conserved F or W. The D gene is left open where the match is weak. The listing skips clone size in some rows; elsewhere it reads once, few, many or a size class.

size	D	V	J	CDR3	DNA
few	TRBD1	TRBV27	TRBJ1-1	CASSQDRVSTEAFF	TGTGCCAGCAGTCAGGACAGGGTAAGCACTGAAGCTTTCTTT
NA	NA	TRBV7-8	TRBJ1-3	CASSSDRGGNTIYF	TGTGCCAGCAGCTCGGACAGAGGGGGAAACACCATATATTTT
NA	TRBD1	TRBV6-5	TRBJ2-5	CASSYQGNRGARGETQYF	TGTGCCAGCAGTTACCAGGGAAACAGGGGCGCCAGAGGAGAGACCCAGTACTTC
NA	NA	TRBV7-2	TRBJ2-7	CASSLAVGEQYF	TGTGCCAGCAGCTTAGCCGTTGGCGAGCAGTACTTC
NA	NA	TRBV7-2	TRBJ1-5	CASSLEGSHQPQHF	TGTGCCAGCAGCTTAGAAGGCAGTCATCAGCCCCAGCATTTT
NA	TRBD1	TRBV10-2	TRBJ1-2	CASSELFGRGRGYGYTF	TGCGCCAGCAGTGAATTGTTTGGGAGGGGGCGAGGCTATGGCTACACCTTC
few	NA	TRBV7-9	TRBJ1-2	CASSFSLDRTYGYTF	TGTGCCAGCAGCTTTAGCCTTGACAGGACCTATGGCTACACCTTC
NA	NA	TRBV25-1	TRBJ2-5	CASSGGLAVQETQYF	TGTGCCAGCAGTGGGGGGTTAGCGGTACAAGAGACCCAGTACTTC
NA	TRBD2	TRBV20-1	TRBJ2-7	CSARVAGASSYEQYF	TGCAGTGCTAGGGTAGCGGGGGCGAGCTCCTACGAGCAGTACTTC
NA	NA	TRBV12-3/TRBV12-4	TRBJ2-3	CASLQLRDTQYF	TGTGCCAGCCTTCAGTTGCGAGATACGCAGTATTTT
few	NA	TRBV12-3/TRBV12-4	TRBJ1-5	CASSRGEGMGQPQHF	TGTGCCAGCAGTCGAGGGGAGGGCATGGGTCAGCCCCAGCATTTT
NA	TRBD1	TRBV29-1	TRBJ1-2	CSVPGQGAIGYTF	TGCAGCGTACCTGGACAGGGGGCGATTGGCTACACCTTC
NA	TRBD2	TRBV10-3	TRBJ2-7	CAIRGLSGTSDSYEQYF	TGTGCCATCAGGGGACTTTCCGGGACTAGCGACTCCTACGAGCAGTACTTC
few	TRBD1	TRBV12-3/TRBV12-4	TRBJ2-2	CASTPRTGNTGELFF	TGTGCCAGCACACCAAGGACAGGGAACACCGGGGAGCTGTTTTTT
few	NA	TRBV6-1	TRBJ2-2	CASSETTGTEKAGELFF	TGTGCCAGCAGTGAGACCACAGGGACTGAAAAGGCCGGGGAGCTGTTTTTT
NA	NA	TRBV20-1	TRBJ2-1	CSPLLAFNEQFF	TGCAGTCCATTACTAGCTTTCAATGAGCAGTTCTTC
NA	NA	TRBV29-1	TRBJ1-3	CSVSDSRGSGNTIYF	TGCAGCGTCTCCGACAGCCGGGGGTCTGGAAACACCATATATTTT
NA	TRBD1	TRBV12-3/TRBV12-4	TRBJ1-5	CASSSQGAGQPQHF	TGTGCCAGCAGCTCACAGGGGGCGGGTCAGCCCCAGCATTTT